This passage covers 5 T cell receptor beta chains from one sample sequenced in a study of blood T cell repertoires in COVID-19. The protocol was immunoSEQ multiplex PCR, while the TCRdb copy is restricted to in-frame clones and leaves out a portion. The sample contains some 130,000 clones, about four fifths of which appear only once. Sequencing input: peripheral blood. These receptors all stem from a man in his fifties or sixties with acute or convalescent COVID-19.

The table lists this clone with a few counts. This chain connects TRBV9 to TRBJ1-2; maybe TRBD1 (6 bases). Looked up from germline, CDR1 is SGDLS and CDR2 is YYNGEE. The V end was cut by 0 bases, the J end by 2 bases, with 14 bases between. The CDR3 has 16 residues. CDR3 protein: CASSVAAQGPNYGYTF. The CDR3 bases are TGTGCCAGCAGCGTAGCTGCACAGGGACCAAACTATGGCTACACCTTC.

V gene TRBV18 combines with J gene TRBJ2-1; 14 bases align to TRBD2. The length of the CDR3 is 18 residues. Germline CDR1 is KGHSH and CDR2 is LQKENI. The V and J ends lost 0 bases and 4 bases, in that order; junction bases with no gene match: 5. The CDR3 is CASSPPSGLAGVYNEQFF. DNA of the CDR3: TGTGCCAGCTCACCACCCTCGGGACTAGCGGGAGTTTACAATGAGCAGTTCTTC.

The chain joins TRBV2 to TRBJ2-1; D is possibly TRBD2 (5 bases). Germline lookup yields CDR1 SNHLY and CDR2 FYNNEI. The CDR3 totals 13 residues. The V gene lost 6 bases and the J gene lost 5 bases, with 11 bases spanning the gap. The DNA of the CDR3 is TGTGCCAGCAGCTCAACTAGAAACAATGAGCAGTTCTTC. It translates to CASSSTRNNEQFF.

This clone was seen only once. V and J are TRBV21-1 and TRBJ1-2. TRBV21-1 is classified as a pseudogene. The CDR3 totals 14 residues. The CDR3 spells CASSFRGPPDGYTF. In nucleotides, the CDR3 is TGTGCCAGCAGCTTCCGCGGGCCACCGGACGGCTACACCTTC.

The genes are TRBV4-2 and TRBJ2-5; D remains ambiguous. The CDR3 has 17 amino acids. Trimming pared 0 bases from V and 4 bases from J, leaving 18 bases between. In germline, CDR1 is LGHNA, CDR2 YNFKEQ. The CDR3 DNA is TGTGCCAGCAGCCAAGATCCCGGCGGAGCTATCCTAGAGACCCAGTACTTC. Translating it yields CASSQDPGGAILETQYF.